The rows below give T cell receptor beta chains drawn from one sample of a study of post-analysis software for immune sequencing data. TCRdb re-analysed the PCR reads in MiXCR, keeping a single row per CDR3 protein. The sample lists roughly 700,000 distinct CDR3 sequences, 25% to 30% seen once, with 0.55% to 0.65% in the top ten. Material: blood. These receptors came from a girl aged 10 to 17 with multiple sclerosis. Each CDR3 is given with its conserved first and last residue. Fields, in order: D gene, V gene, clone size, J gene, CDR3 DNA, CDR3 protein. The D gene is left open where the match is weak. The listing skips clone size in some rows; elsewhere it reads once, few, many or a size class.

d_gene: -
v_gene: TRBV20-1
abundance: -
j_gene: TRBJ2-1
CDR3nt: TGCAGTGCTAGAGGGGACGTCAATGAGCAGTTCTTC
CDR3aa: CSARGDVNEQFF

d_gene: -
v_gene: TRBV6-5
abundance: -
j_gene: TRBJ2-5
CDR3nt: TGTGCCAGCACAGACCTAGTCGGGGAGACCCAGTACTTC
CDR3aa: CASTDLVGETQYF

d_gene: -
v_gene: TRBV29-1
abundance: many
j_gene: TRBJ2-3
CDR3nt: TGCAGCCCGAGGTTACAGGGGAGGAGTGATACGCAGTATTTT
CDR3aa: CSPRLQGRSDTQYF

d_gene: -
v_gene: TRBV11-1
abundance: few
j_gene: TRBJ1-2
CDR3nt: TGTGCCAGCAGCCCAAGGTTGCGGGGAGTTGGCTACACCTTC
CDR3aa: CASSPRLRGVGYTF

d_gene: -
v_gene: TRBV6-1
abundance: -
j_gene: TRBJ2-1
CDR3nt: TGTGCCAGCAGTATAGGCGCGGGGCAGTTCTTC
CDR3aa: CASSIGAGQFF

d_gene: -
v_gene: TRBV4-3
abundance: few
j_gene: TRBJ2-7
CDR3nt: TGCGCCAGCAGCCAAGGGCCAGGGGATATCTACGAGCAGTACTTC
CDR3aa: CASSQGPGDIYEQYF

d_gene: -
v_gene: TRBV5-5
abundance: -
j_gene: TRBJ2-4
CDR3nt: TGTGCCAGCAGCTTGGATAGGACACCTCTACAGTACTTC
CDR3aa: CASSLDRTPLQYF

d_gene: -
v_gene: TRBV4-1
abundance: -
j_gene: TRBJ2-3
CDR3nt: TGCGCCAGCAGCCAAGCTTATAGCACAGATACGCAGTATTTT
CDR3aa: CASSQAYSTDTQYF

d_gene: -
v_gene: TRBV27
abundance: -
j_gene: TRBJ1-5
CDR3nt: TGTGCCAGCAGTCCCGGGGGGCAGATAAATCAGCCCCAGCATTTT
CDR3aa: CASSPGGQINQPQHF

d_gene: TRBD2
v_gene: TRBV7-8
abundance: few
j_gene: TRBJ2-1
CDR3nt: TGTGCCAGCAGCTTAGAAAGGGGACTAGGGCGGGAGACCTACAATGAGCAGTTCTTC
CDR3aa: CASSLERGLGRETYNEQFF

d_gene: -
v_gene: TRBV3-1
abundance: -
j_gene: TRBJ1-1
CDR3nt: TGTGCCAGCAGCCATGAAGGGGTGTGCGCTGAAGCTTTCTTT
CDR3aa: CASSHEGVCAEAFF

d_gene: -
v_gene: TRBV6-5
abundance: few
j_gene: TRBJ2-7
CDR3nt: TGTGCCAGCAGCCCACGAGGAGTTTGGACCTACGAGCAGTACTTC
CDR3aa: CASSPRGVWTYEQYF

d_gene: -
v_gene: TRBV2
abundance: -
j_gene: TRBJ1-5
CDR3nt: TGTGCCAGCAGCTCCCCTACAGGGCCCCAGCATTTT
CDR3aa: CASSSPTGPQHF

d_gene: -
v_gene: TRBV7-6
abundance: -
j_gene: TRBJ1-4
CDR3nt: TGTGCCAGCAGCTGGAGAGCTCCGGGACAAAGAGGGGAAAAACTGTTTTTT
CDR3aa: CASSWRAPGQRGEKLFF

d_gene: -
v_gene: TRBV27
abundance: few
j_gene: TRBJ1-2
CDR3nt: TGTGCCAGCAGTTTATCGGCCCTCACTAACTATGGCTACACCTTC
CDR3aa: CASSLSALTNYGYTF

d_gene: TRBD1
v_gene: TRBV19
abundance: once
j_gene: TRBJ2-3
CDR3nt: TGTGCCAGTGCCGACGACAGGGCTCCAGATACGCAGTATTTT
CDR3aa: CASADDRAPDTQYF

d_gene: -
v_gene: TRBV12-3/TRBV12-4
abundance: few
j_gene: TRBJ2-3
CDR3nt: TGTGCCAGCGGTCCACCGGTTAGCACAGATACGCAGTATTTT
CDR3aa: CASGPPVSTDTQYF

d_gene: TRBD1
v_gene: TRBV7-9
abundance: few
j_gene: TRBJ2-5
CDR3nt: TGTGCCAGCAGCACCCGACAGGGTGTAGGTGCAGAAGAGACCCAGTACTTC
CDR3aa: CASSTRQGVGAEETQYF

d_gene: -
v_gene: TRBV27
abundance: few
j_gene: TRBJ1-4
CDR3nt: TGTGCCAGCAGTCTCAGGGGAACTAATGAAAAACTGTTTTTT
CDR3aa: CASSLRGTNEKLFF

d_gene: TRBD1
v_gene: TRBV5-1
abundance: few
j_gene: TRBJ1-2
CDR3nt: TGCGCCAGCAGCGCAGTAGACAGGGGGCAGTCCTATGGCTACACCTTC
CDR3aa: CASSAVDRGQSYGYTF

d_gene: TRBD1
v_gene: TRBV10-3
abundance: -
j_gene: TRBJ2-7
CDR3nt: TGTGCCACCCGAACCGGGACAGGGAATTACGAGCAGTACTTC
CDR3aa: CATRTGTGNYEQYF

d_gene: TRBD1
v_gene: TRBV6-6
abundance: many
j_gene: TRBJ2-7
CDR3nt: TGTGCCAGCAGCCCAGGGGGTTACGAGCAGTACTTC
CDR3aa: CASSPGGYEQYF

d_gene: TRBD1
v_gene: TRBV23-1
abundance: -
j_gene: TRBJ1-4
CDR3nt: TGCGCCAGCAGTCAAAGGGGGCGCGTGGCCGCTGCTGAAAAACTGTTTTTT
CDR3aa: CASSQRGRVAAAEKLFF

d_gene: -
v_gene: TRBV6-1
abundance: few
j_gene: TRBJ1-2
CDR3nt: TGTGCCAGCAGTGCCACACAGGGAGACTATGGCTACACCTTC
CDR3aa: CASSATQGDYGYTF

d_gene: TRBD2
v_gene: TRBV11-2
abundance: few
j_gene: TRBJ2-1
CDR3nt: TGTGCCAGCAGCTTATCCGGCGGGAGCCCCGGTGCCTACAATGAGCAGTTCTTC
CDR3aa: CASSLSGGSPGAYNEQFF

d_gene: TRBD2
v_gene: TRBV2
abundance: -
j_gene: TRBJ2-3
CDR3nt: TGTGCCAGCAGTGGGAACGGGAGGGAAACAGATACGCAGTATTTT
CDR3aa: CASSGNGRETDTQYF

d_gene: TRBD2
v_gene: TRBV20-1
abundance: few
j_gene: TRBJ2-1
CDR3nt: TGCAGTGCTATACTAGCGGGCCGCTACAATGAGCAGTTCTTC
CDR3aa: CSAILAGRYNEQFF

d_gene: -
v_gene: TRBV7-9
abundance: few
j_gene: TRBJ1-2
CDR3nt: TGTGCCAGCAGTCAGGGACCCTCTTCTGTTGGCTACACCTTC
CDR3aa: CASSQGPSSVGYTF

d_gene: TRBD1
v_gene: TRBV4-1
abundance: few
j_gene: TRBJ2-3
CDR3nt: TGCGCCAGCAGCCAAGGGGGGAACAGGGGGGATACGCAGTATTTT
CDR3aa: CASSQGGNRGDTQYF

d_gene: -
v_gene: TRBV12-5
abundance: few
j_gene: TRBJ2-7
CDR3nt: TGTGCTAGTGCCACCCCATTGGGCAGGGGAGGCGAGCAGTACTTC
CDR3aa: CASATPLGRGGEQYF

d_gene: -
v_gene: TRBV28
abundance: -
j_gene: TRBJ2-1
CDR3nt: TGTGCCAGCAGTTTAATGTGGCGGGGCTCCTACAATGAGCAGTTCTTC
CDR3aa: CASSLMWRGSYNEQFF